This T cell receptor beta chain was profiled in a study of shared clonotypes between healthy human individuals. Measured with immunoSEQ multiplex PCR; TCRdb has only the in-frame clones, and not every one. In the table there are a few million clones, nearly 97% of which are singletons. Worth noting for this clone: The same CDR3 can be traced to other DNA sequences in this sample.

V lost 0 bases and J 6 bases, leaving 10 bases between the germline ends. The CDR3 loop spans 14 amino acids. In germline, CDR1 is SGHRS, CDR2 YFSETQ. This chain uses TRBV5-1 with TRBJ1-5; the D is unclear. This TCR was recovered from a man younger than 35 in good health. Sequencing was performed on naive CD4+ T cells sorted from blood. Subset here: CD45RA+ positively selected. This chain's CDR3 is CASSLGTEGQPQHF. The CDR3, as DNA: TGCGCCAGCAGCTTGGGTACGGAAGGTCAGCCCCAGCATTTT.